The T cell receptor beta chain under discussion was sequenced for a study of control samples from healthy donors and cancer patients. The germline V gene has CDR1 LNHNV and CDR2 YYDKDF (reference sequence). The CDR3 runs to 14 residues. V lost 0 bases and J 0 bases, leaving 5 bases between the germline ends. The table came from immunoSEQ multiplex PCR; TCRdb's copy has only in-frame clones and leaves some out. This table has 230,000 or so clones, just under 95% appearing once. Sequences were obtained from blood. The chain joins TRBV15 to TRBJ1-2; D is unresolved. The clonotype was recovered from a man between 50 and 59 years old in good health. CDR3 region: CATSRDFSNYGYTF. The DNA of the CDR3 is TGTGCCACCAGCAGAGATTTTTCTAACTATGGCTACACCTTC.